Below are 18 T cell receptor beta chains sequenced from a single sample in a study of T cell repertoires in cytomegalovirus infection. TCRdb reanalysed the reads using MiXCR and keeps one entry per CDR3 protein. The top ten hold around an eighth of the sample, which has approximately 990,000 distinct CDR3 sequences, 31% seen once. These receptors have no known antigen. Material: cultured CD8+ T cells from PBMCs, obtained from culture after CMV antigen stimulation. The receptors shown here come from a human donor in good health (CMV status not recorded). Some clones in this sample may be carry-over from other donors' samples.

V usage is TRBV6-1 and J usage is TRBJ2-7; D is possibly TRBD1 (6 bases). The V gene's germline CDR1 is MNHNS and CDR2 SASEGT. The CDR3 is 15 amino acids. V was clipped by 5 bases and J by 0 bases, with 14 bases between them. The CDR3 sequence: CASSSSRGLSYEQYF. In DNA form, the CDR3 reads TGTGCCAGCAGTTCTTCCAGGGGCCTCTCCTACGAGCAGTACTTC.

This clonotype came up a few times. The CDR3, as DNA: TGTGCCAGCAGTTCCCCGGGACAGGGAAGGGAAAAACTGTTTTTT. Its translation is CASSSPGQGREKLFF. The chain recombines TRBV6-5 with TRBJ1-4; 9 nucleotides align to TRBD1. Germline CDR1 is MNHEY and CDR2 is SVGAGI. Trimming removed 4 bases from V and 8 bases from J; junction bases left unmatched: 8. The CDR3 runs 15 residues.

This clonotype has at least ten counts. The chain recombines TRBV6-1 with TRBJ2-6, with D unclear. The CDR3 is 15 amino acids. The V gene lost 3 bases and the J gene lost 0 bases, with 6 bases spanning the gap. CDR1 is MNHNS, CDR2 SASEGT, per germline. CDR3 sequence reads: CASSDWGSGANVLTF. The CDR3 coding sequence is TGTGCCAGCAGTGATTGGGGCTCTGGGGCCAACGTCCTGACTTTC.

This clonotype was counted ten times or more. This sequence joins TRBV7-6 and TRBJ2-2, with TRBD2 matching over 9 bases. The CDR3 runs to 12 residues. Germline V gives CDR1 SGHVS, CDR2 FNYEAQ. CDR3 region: CAAGGANGELFF. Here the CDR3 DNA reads TGTGCTGCGGGGGGGGCCAACGGGGAGCTGTTTTTT.

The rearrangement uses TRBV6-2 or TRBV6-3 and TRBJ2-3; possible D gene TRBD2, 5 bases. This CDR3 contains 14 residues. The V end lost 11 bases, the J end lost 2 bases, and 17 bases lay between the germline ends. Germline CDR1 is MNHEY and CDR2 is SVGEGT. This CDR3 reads CASQTDSHTDTQYF. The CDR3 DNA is TGTGCCTCTCAAACGGACTCCCACACAGATACGCAGTATTTT.

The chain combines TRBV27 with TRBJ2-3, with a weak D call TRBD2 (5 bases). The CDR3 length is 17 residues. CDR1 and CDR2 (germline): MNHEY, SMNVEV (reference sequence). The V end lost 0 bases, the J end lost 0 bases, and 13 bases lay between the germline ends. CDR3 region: CASSLSRLAVSTDTQYF. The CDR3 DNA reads TGTGCCAGCAGTTTATCGCGGCTAGCAGTTAGCACAGATACGCAGTATTTT.

The CDR3 loop reads CASSPDRGRRNEQFF. In nucleotides, the CDR3 is TGTGCCAGCAGTCCTGACAGGGGGCGACGGAATGAGCAGTTCTTC. The rearrangement joins TRBV6-5 to TRBJ2-1; 10 bases match TRBD1. The CDR3 covers 15 residues. Trimming removed 5 bases from V and 7 bases from J; junction bases left unmatched: 8. Germline CDR1 and CDR2: MNHEY and SVGAGI.

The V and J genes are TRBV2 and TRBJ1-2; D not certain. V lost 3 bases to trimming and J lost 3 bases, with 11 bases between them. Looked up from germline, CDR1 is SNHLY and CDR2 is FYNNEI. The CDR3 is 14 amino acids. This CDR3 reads CASSDRTAHYGYTF. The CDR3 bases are TGTGCCAGCAGTGATAGGACGGCACACTATGGCTACACCTTC. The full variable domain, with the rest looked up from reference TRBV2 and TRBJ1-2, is EPEVTQTPSHQVTQMGQEVILRCVPISNHLYFYWYRQILGQKVEFLVSFYNNEISEKSEIFDDQFSVERPDGSNFTLKIRSTKLEDSAMYFCASSDRTAHYGYTFGSGTRLTVV.

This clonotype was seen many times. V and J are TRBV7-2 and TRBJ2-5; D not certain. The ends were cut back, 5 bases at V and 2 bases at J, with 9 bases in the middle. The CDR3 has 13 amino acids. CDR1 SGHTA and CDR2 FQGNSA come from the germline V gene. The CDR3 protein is CASSMHEQETQYF. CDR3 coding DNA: TGTGCCAGCAGCATGCATGAACAAGAGACCCAGTACTTC.

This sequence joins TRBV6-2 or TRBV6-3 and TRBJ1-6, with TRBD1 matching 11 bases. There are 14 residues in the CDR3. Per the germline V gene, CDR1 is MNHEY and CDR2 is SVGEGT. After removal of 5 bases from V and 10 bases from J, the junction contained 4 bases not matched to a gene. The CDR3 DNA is TGTGCCAGCAGTGAGGACAGGGGGCAATCACCCCTCCACTTT. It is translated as CASSEDRGQSPLHF.

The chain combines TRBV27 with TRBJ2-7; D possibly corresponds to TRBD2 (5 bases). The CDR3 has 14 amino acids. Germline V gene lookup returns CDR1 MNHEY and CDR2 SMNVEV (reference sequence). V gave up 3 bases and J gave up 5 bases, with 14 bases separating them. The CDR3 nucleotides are TGTGCCAGCAGTTTGAATCGGGGTGCCCACGAGCAGTACGTC. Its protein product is CASSLNRGAHEQYV.

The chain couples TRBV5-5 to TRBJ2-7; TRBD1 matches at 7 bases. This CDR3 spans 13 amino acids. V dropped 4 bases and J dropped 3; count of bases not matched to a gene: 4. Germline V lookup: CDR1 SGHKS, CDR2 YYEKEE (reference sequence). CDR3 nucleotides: TGTGCCAGCAGCCAGGGGGAGATCTACGAGCAGTACGTC. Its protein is CASSQGEIYEQYV.

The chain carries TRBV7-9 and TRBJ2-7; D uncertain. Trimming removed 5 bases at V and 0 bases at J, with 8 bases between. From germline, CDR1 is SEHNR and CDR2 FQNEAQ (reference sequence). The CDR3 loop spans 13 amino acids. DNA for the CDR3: TGTGCCAGCAGCCCAAGGTCCTCCTACGAGCAGTACGTC. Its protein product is CASSPRSSYEQYV.

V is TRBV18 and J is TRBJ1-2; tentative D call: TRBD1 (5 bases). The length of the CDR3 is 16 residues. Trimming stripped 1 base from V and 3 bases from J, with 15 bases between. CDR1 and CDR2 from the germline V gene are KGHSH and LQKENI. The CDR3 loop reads CASSPLVQASDYGYTF. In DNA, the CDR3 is TGTGCCAGCTCACCACTGGTACAGGCTTCTGACTATGGCTACACCTTC.

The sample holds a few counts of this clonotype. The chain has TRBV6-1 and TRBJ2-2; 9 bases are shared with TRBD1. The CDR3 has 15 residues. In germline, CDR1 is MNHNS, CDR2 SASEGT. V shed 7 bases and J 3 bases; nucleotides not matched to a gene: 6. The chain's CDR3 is CASTPQGADTGELFF. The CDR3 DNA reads TGTGCCAGCACCCCACAGGGGGCGGACACCGGGGAGCTGTTTTTT.

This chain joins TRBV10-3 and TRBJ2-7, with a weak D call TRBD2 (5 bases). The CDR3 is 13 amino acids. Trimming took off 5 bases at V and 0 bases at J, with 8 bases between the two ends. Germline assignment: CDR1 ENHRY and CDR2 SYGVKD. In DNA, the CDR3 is TGTGCCATCAGTCCTAGCAGCTCCTACGAGCAGTACGTC. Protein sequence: CAISPSSSYEQYV.

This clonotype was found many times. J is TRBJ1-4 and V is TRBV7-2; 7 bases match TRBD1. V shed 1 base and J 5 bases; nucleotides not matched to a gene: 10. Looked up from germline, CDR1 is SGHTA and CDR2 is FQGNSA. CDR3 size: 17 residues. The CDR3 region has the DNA TGTGCCAGCAGCTTAGATTCGGACAGGAATGGGAATGAAAAACTGTTTTTT. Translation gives CASSLDSDRNGNEKLFF.

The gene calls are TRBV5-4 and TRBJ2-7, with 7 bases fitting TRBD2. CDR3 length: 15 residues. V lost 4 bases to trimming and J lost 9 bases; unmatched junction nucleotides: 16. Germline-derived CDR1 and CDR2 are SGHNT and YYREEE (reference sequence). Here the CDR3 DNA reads TGTGCCAGCAGCACCCGACTAGCCGGCGTCTGTCGGCAGTACGTC. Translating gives CASSTRLAGVCRQYV.